This T cell receptor (beta chain) was documented in a study of immune characteristics of hereditary and idiopathic chronic pancreatitis. Chronic pancreatitis tissue was collected during total pancreatectomy with islet autotransplantation. The repertoire was sequenced with immunoSEQ multiplex PCR; TCRdb's copy has only in-frame clones and lacks some. The sample has 9,000 to 10,000 clones; about four fifths are singletons. Trimming took 0 bases from V and 3 from J; bases not matched to a gene: 8. The CDR3 is 17 residues long. The V gene's germline CDR1 is LGHNA and CDR2 YNFKEQ. Input material: pancreas tissue with idiopathic chronic pancreatitis. The sequence was obtained from a human donor with chronic pancreatitis. The V call is TRBV4-2, the J call TRBJ2-5, with 9 bases identical to TRBD2. The CDR3 DNA reads TGTGCCAGCAGCCAAGACTCTAAGACTAGCGGAAAAGAGACCCAGTACTTC. This codes for CASSQDSKTSGKETQYF.